The T cell receptor beta chain under discussion was sequenced for a study of response to subunit inactivated influenza vaccine. MiXCR was run by TCRdb on the RT-PCR reads, yielding one entry per CDR3 protein. The sample shows about 160,000 distinct CDR3 sequences, roughly a tenth of them seen only once. Study-wide points: The authors offered the suggestion that each seasonal influenza vaccination recruits few new T cells.

A word on this clonotype: No antigen is known for it.

This CDR3 has 11 amino acids. CDR1 MDHEN and CDR2 SYDVKM come from the germline V gene. Trimming removed 6 bases from V and 7 bases from J, with 9 bases in between. The rearrangement links TRBV28 to TRBJ2-5; D not certain. The specimen was non-naive T cells sorted from PBMCs, collected about 40 days after vaccination. The receptor comes from a man aged 50-59 years who received an inactivated influenza vaccine. The CDR3 loop is CASSRWGTQYF. The CDR3 DNA is TGTGCCAGCAGCCGATGGGGGACCCAGTACTTC.